This TCR beta chain was sequenced for a study of cytomegalovirus exposure and HLA in healthy donors. Participants comprised healthy donors of bone marrow. Nominally healthy donors provided the samples, though records likely missed some immune exposures. From germline, CDR1 is SGDLS and CDR2 YYNGEE. This CDR3 comprises 14 residues. V was clipped by 0 bases and J by 5 bases, with 12 bases between them. PCR was performed using 60 Vbeta and 13 Jbeta primers. Produced via immunoSEQ multiplex PCR; TCRdb's table is partial and in-frame only. The data show some 130,000 clones, and the top ten clones hold more than 1.5%.

The sequence derives from a man younger than 35 in good health and CMV-seronegative. This chain joins TRBV9 and TRBJ2-7; D not resolved. Sequencing used PBMCs. CDR3 sequence: CASSVERVSDEQYF. The CDR3 coding sequence is TGTGCCAGCAGCGTAGAACGGGTTTCTGACGAGCAGTACTTC.